Below are 30 T cell receptor beta chains sequenced from a single sample in a study of T cells in Graves' hyperthyroidism and ophthalmopathy. Using RNA transcripts as the source, TCR beta CDR3 regions were amplified. HTBI primers drove first-round RT-PCR of the TCR CDR3. Using its own MiXCR run on the multiplex PCR reads, TCRdb lists one record per CDR3 protein. Here the sample spans hundreds of thousands of distinct CDR3 sequences, approximately 40% being singletons. The sample consisted of blood. Receptor source: a woman in her 40s with Graves' hyperthyroidism.

The CDR3 sequence: CASSYTRTGVEKLFF. The DNA of the CDR3 is TGTGCCAGCAGTTACACCAGGACAGGGGTAGAAAAACTGTTTTTT. The chain has TRBV6-5 and TRBJ1-4, with 9 bases lining up with TRBD1. This CDR3 is 15 amino acids long. J was trimmed by 8 bases and V by 2 bases; bases with no gene match: 6. Per the germline V gene, CDR1 is MNHEY and CDR2 is SVGAGI.

This clonotype was observed a handful of times. One end of the junction does not line up with germline, which may come from a read error. V gene TRBV10-3 combines with J gene TRBJ1-3, with 7 bases that match TRBD1. CDR1 and CDR2 (germline): ENHRY, SYGVKD. The CDR3 is 14 residues long. The CDR3 DNA reads TGTGTCATCAGTGAAACAGGGGCAGGAAACACCATATATTTT. This codes for CVISETGAGNTIYF.

This clonotype was detected once. The chain is built from TRBV12-3 or TRBV12-4 and TRBJ1-4; D remains unclear. The CDR3 is 16 amino acids. V shed 3 bases and J shed 10 bases, with 21 bases lying between them. The CDR3 coding sequence is TGTGCCAGCAGTTTTTTTCTGTCCGGAGATTTTACAAAACTGTTTTTT. It yields the protein CASSFFLSGDFTKLFF.

This clonotype was picked up many times. The chain employs TRBV7-2 and TRBJ1-5, with D unresolved. The CDR3 has 15 amino acids. The V end was cut by 1 base, the J end by 6 bases, with 13 bases between. The germline V gene encodes CDR1 SGHTA and CDR2 FQGNSA. The DNA for the CDR3 is TGTGCCAGCAGCTTAGTTCCGGGAACCTCTCAGCCCCAGCATTTT. Translating gives CASSLVPGTSQPQHF.

This chain links TRBV28 with TRBJ1-6, with D hard to call. The CDR3 runs 14 residues. The V gene's germline CDR1 is MDHEN and CDR2 SYDVKM. V gave up 8 bases and J gave up 0 bases, with 8 bases separating them. The CDR3 region is CASEMSSYNSPLHF. CDR3 nucleotides: TGTGCCAGCGAGATGAGCTCCTATAATTCACCCCTCCACTTT.

This clonotype was recorded a few times. The chain employs TRBV20-1 and TRBJ1-5; 9 bases line up with TRBD1. This CDR3 spans 17 amino acids. Germline CDR1 reads DFQATT; CDR2 reads SNEGSKA (reference sequence). The V gene end was trimmed by 2 bases and the J gene end by 1 base; junction bases not matched to a gene: 9. The CDR3 loop reads CSARRDRAPRSNQPQHF. CDR3 nucleotides: TGCAGTGCTAGAAGGGACAGGGCCCCCAGGAGCAATCAGCCCCAGCATTTT.

The rearrangement links TRBV20-1 to TRBJ2-3; the match to TRBD2 covers 13 bases. The CDR3 is 16 amino acids. CDR1 DFQATT and CDR2 SNEGSKA come from the germline V gene (reference sequence). J gave up 3 bases and V 4 bases, and 7 bases lay outside the gene matches. The CDR3 spells CSAKGLAGRRTDTQYF. CDR3 nucleotide sequence: TGCAGTGCTAAGGGACTAGCGGGGCGAAGGACAGATACGCAGTATTTT.

The chain joins TRBV5-1 to TRBJ2-1; TRBD2 is a possible D gene (6 bases). The CDR3 sequence is 16 residues long. V lost 0 bases and J 1 base, leaving 11 bases between the germline ends. CDR1 is SGHRS and CDR2 is YFSETQ in the germline V gene. As DNA, the CDR3 is TGCGCCAGCAGCTTGGACTTGGCGGGATCCTACAATGAGCAGTTCTTC. Protein sequence: CASSLDLAGSYNEQFF.

This clonotype appeared a few times. This chain uses TRBV20-1 with TRBJ1-4, with D perhaps TRBD1 (6 bases). The CDR3 is 14 residues long. V was shortened by 6 bases and J by 5 bases, with 16 bases between the two germline ends. The germline V gene encodes CDR1 DFQATT and CDR2 SNEGSKA (reference sequence). CDR3 DNA sequence: TGCAGTGCCCAAACTGGGGGGCTAAATGAAAAACTGTTTTTT. Its protein product is CSAQTGGLNEKLFF.

This clonotype has more than one count but fewer than ten. The chain has TRBV7-2 and TRBJ1-3; TRBD1 is a possible D gene (6 bases). Trimming took 0 bases from V and 3 from J, leaving 12 bases between them. Germline assignment: CDR1 SGHTA and CDR2 FQGNSA. The CDR3 is 16 amino acids. CDR3 in DNA: TGTGCCAGCAGCTTAGCCATACAGGGAGGTGGAAACACCATATATTTT. Protein sequence: CASSLAIQGGGNTIYF.

J is TRBJ2-6 and V is TRBV7-2; D unclear. The CDR3 is 18 amino acids. Trimming shortened V by 5 bases and J by 0 bases, and 17 bases separated the two germline ends. Germline V lookup: CDR1 SGHTA, CDR2 FQGNSA. CDR3 sequence: CASSPNGGSYSGANVLTF. For the CDR3, the DNA is TGTGCCAGCAGCCCAAATGGTGGCAGCTACTCTGGGGCCAACGTCCTGACTTTC.

A word on this clonotype: A clone one base away is much larger, so this may be a read error. The CDR3 loop is CSARPLATGGGKYGYTF. The CDR3 region has the DNA TGCAGTGCTAGACCCCTCGCGACAGGGGGGGGTAAATATGGCTACACCTTC. The chain has TRBV20-1 and TRBJ1-2, with 9 positions matching TRBD1. From germline, CDR1 is DFQATT and CDR2 SNEGSKA (reference sequence). The CDR3 loop spans 17 amino acids. The V gene end was trimmed by 2 bases and the J gene end by 5 bases; junction bases not matched to a gene: 15.

The chain couples TRBV9 to TRBJ1-2, with 10 bases fitting TRBD1. The germline gives CDR1 SGDLS, CDR2 YYNGEE. CDR3 length equals 15 residues. J lost 4 bases, V lost 10 bases, and 13 bases had no gene match. The CDR3 DNA is TGTGCCTGGGGCCGATTCCGGGACAGGGGCTATGGCTACACCTTC. Translating gives CAWGRFRDRGYGYTF.

This chain links TRBV5-2 with TRBJ2-5; the D segment call TRBD1 is taken from the table without a DNA check. TRBV5-2 is a pseudogene segment. The CDR3 covers 16 residues. This CDR3 is CASNSGQGTIGETQYF. In nucleotides, the CDR3 is TGTGCCAGCAACTCCGGACAGGGGACGATAGGGGAGACCCAGTACTTC.

As regards this clonotype: No conserved phenylalanine or tryptophan ends this CDR3, so it is likely a read error. The J gene is TRBJ1-4, the V gene TRBV5-1; D is perhaps TRBD1 (6 bases). The germline V gene encodes CDR1 SGHRS and CDR2 YFSETQ. V gave up 6 bases and J gave up 13 bases, with 22 bases separating them. The CDR3 sequence is 14 residues long. As DNA, the CDR3 is TGCGCCAGCACTCAGGGGCCTGGTTTCGAGAGACTGTTTTCT. It specifies CASTQGPGFERLFS.

The chain is built from TRBV7-3 and TRBJ2-2, with TRBD1 matching over 9 bases. Germline values: CDR1 SGHTA, CDR2 FQGTGA. V was pared by 7 bases and J by 6 bases, with 9 bases of the junction left unmatched. The CDR3 spans 15 residues. CDR3 DNA sequence: TGTGCCAGCAACAACGGACAGGGGAGCTCCGGGGAGCTGTTTTTT. Translation: CASNNGQGSSGELFF. Full variable domain (rest looked up from reference TRBV7-3 and TRBJ2-2): GAGVSQTPSNKVTEKGKYVELRCDPISGHTALYWYRQSLGQGPEFLIYFQGTGAADDSGLPNDRFFAVRPEGSVSTLKIQRTERGDSAVYLCASNNGQGSSGELFFGEGSRLTVL.

This clonotype was counted only a few times. The chain recombines TRBV6-5 with TRBJ1-5; the D is unclear. Between the trimmed V and J ends, which lost 0 bases and 6 bases, there was a span of 12 bases. Germline values: CDR1 MNHEY, CDR2 SVGAGI. The length of the CDR3 is 15 residues. The CDR3 coding sequence is TGTGCCAGCAGTTACTCGAACATAGAGGGTCAGCCCCAGCATTTT. It is translated as CASSYSNIEGQPQHF.

This clonotype was counted ten times or more. The rearrangement uses TRBV6-1 and TRBJ1-1; TRBD1 matches at 9 bases. This CDR3 region has 14 residues. Germline lookup yields CDR1 MNHNS and CDR2 SASEGT. The trim removed 8 bases at V and 5 bases at J, leaving 9 bases unmatched. CDR3 DNA: TGTGCCAGCTTATACGGGACAGGGCGAACTGAAGCTTTCTTT. Its translation is CASLYGTGRTEAFF.

This clonotype has only one observation. This chain links TRBV6-5 with TRBJ1-6, with TRBD1 matching 7 bases. The J segment lost 10 bases and the V segment lost 4 bases, leaving 10 bases of the junction unmatched. The CDR3 runs 15 residues. The V gene's germline CDR1 is MNHEY and CDR2 SVGAGI. CDR3 DNA: TGTGCCAGCAGTTTATTGATGAGGGGGCCCTCACCCCTCCACTTT. This sequence encodes CASSLLMRGPSPLHF.

V is TRBV7-9 and J is TRBJ1-1; possibly TRBD1 for D (5 bases). This CDR3 has 13 residues. Germline V gene data show CDR1 as SEHNR and CDR2 as FQNEAQ (reference sequence). V was shortened by 6 bases and J by 4 bases, with 12 bases between the two germline ends. DNA for the CDR3: TGTGCCAGCAGGCGGACACGGGTCACTGAAGCTTTCTTT. This translates into CASRRTRVTEAFF.

This clonotype was counted a single time. Lacking the conserved final phenylalanine or tryptophan, this CDR3 likely reflects a read error. The chain joins TRBV10-3 to TRBJ1-1; 11 bases are a match to TRBD1. The germline V gene encodes CDR1 ENHRY and CDR2 SYGVKD. The CDR3 spans 16 residues. As DNA, the CDR3 is TGTGCCAGCAGTCCCTGGACAGGGGGCATTCGAGCTGAAGCTTTCTCT. Its protein is CASSPWTGGIRAEAFS.

The chain is built from TRBV13 and TRBJ1-1; possibly TRBD1 for D (5 bases). Germline lookup yields CDR1 PRHDT and CDR2 FYEKMQ (reference sequence). The CDR3 runs to 13 residues. Trimming pared 8 bases from V and 4 bases from J, leaving 14 bases between. The CDR3 is CASRIRVATEAFF. The CDR3 DNA sequence: TGTGCCAGCCGAATCAGGGTGGCCACTGAAGCTTTCTTT.

At least ten counts were recorded for this clonotype. This rearrangement joins TRBV7-2 to TRBJ1-1, with TRBD1 matching 7 bases. Germline V gene sequence: CDR1 SGHTA, CDR2 FQGNSA. Trimming at V came to 4 bases and at J to 4 bases, leaving 9 bases not matched to a gene. This CDR3 has 15 residues. The CDR3 region is CASSSRQGQTTEAFF. CDR3 nucleotides: TGTGCCAGCAGCTCCCGACAGGGCCAAACCACTGAAGCTTTCTTT.

V is TRBV6-5 and J is TRBJ1-1; D unclear. The V gene lost 5 bases and the J gene lost 5 bases, with 9 bases spanning the gap. The germline gives CDR1 MNHEY, CDR2 SVGAGI. This CDR3 has 12 amino acids. CDR3 bases: TGTGCCAGCAGTACAGAGAGGACTGAAGCTTTCTTT. Encoded protein: CASSTERTEAFF.

This clonotype was counted at least ten times. The chain employs TRBV2 and TRBJ1-2; D perhaps matches TRBD1 (5 bases). CDR3 size: 15 residues. V lost 5 bases to trimming and J lost 5 bases, with 18 bases between them. CDR1 is SNHLY and CDR2 is FYNNEI in the germline V gene. CDR3 DNA: TGTGCCAGCAGTCTCGGGACCCTGGGTGGATATGGCTACACCTTC. This sequence encodes CASSLGTLGGYGYTF.

The rearrangement links TRBV10-3 to TRBJ2-2; TRBD1 matches 7 bases. The CDR3 runs 14 residues. J was trimmed by 7 bases and V by 9 bases; bases with no gene match: 11. CDR1 is ENHRY, CDR2 SYGVKD, per germline. CDR3 DNA: TGTGCCATACACTCTGACAGGGACAACGGGGAGCTGTTTTTT. Translation gives CAIHSDRDNGELFF.

With regard to this clonotype: Sequence at one end of the junction differs from germline and may be a read error. The chain joins TRBV7-1 to TRBJ2-3; no firm D call. TRBV7-1 is an ORF for which the function is uncertain. The CDR3 loop spans 11 amino acids. The CDR3 reads CASTSGDTQYF. DNA for the CDR3: TGTGCCAGCACCTCAGGAGATACGCAGTATTTT.

In this sample, this clonotype turned up a few times. The chain joins TRBV6-6 to TRBJ2-7; no definite D call. V lost 6 bases and J lost 2, with 14 bases in between. The CDR3 contains 14 residues. Germline V lookup: CDR1 MNHNY, CDR2 SVGAGI (reference sequence). The CDR3 region is CASSDTNKAYEQYF. The CDR3 DNA sequence: TGTGCCAGCAGCGACACCAACAAGGCCTACGAGCAGTACTTC.

This clonotype has a count of ten or more. This chain uses TRBV11-1 with TRBJ2-6, with D uncertain. This CDR3 contains 15 residues. CDR1 is SGHAT, CDR2 FQDESV, per germline (reference sequence). V lost 5 bases, J lost 2 bases, and 10 bases lay in between. The CDR3 DNA reads TGTGCCAGCAGCCTTGATTGGACTGGGGCCAACGTCCTGACTTTC. Translated, it gives CASSLDWTGANVLTF.

V gene TRBV29-1 combines with J gene TRBJ2-7; 8 bases agree with TRBD1. TRBJ2-1 explains the end of the DNA better; the J call may be wrong. The CDR3 totals 14 residues. Germline loops: CDR1 SQVTM, CDR2 ANQGSEA. DNA for the CDR3: TGCAGCGTTGAAGATTGGACAGGGAGGAATGAGCAGTTCTTC. It is translated as CSVEDWTGRNEQFF.